Below, one TCR beta chain is given with its context. CDR3 length equals 14 residues. The trim removed 0 bases at V and 5 bases at J, leaving 4 bases unmatched. Germline V CDR1 and CDR2: SGHRS, YFSETQ. These data belong to a study of T cell changes during pregnancy in multiple sclerosis. The table came from immunoSEQ multiplex PCR; TCRdb's copy has only in-frame clones and leaves some out. The data show about 79,000 clones, 75% to 95% seen once. The rearrangement uses TRBV5-1 and TRBJ1-2; TRBD1 agrees at 7 bases. The origin of this receptor is a female donor with multiple sclerosis, enrolled in a pregnancy study. Sample: CD4+ T cells from peripheral blood mononuclear cells, taken in the second trimester of pregnancy. CDR3 sequence reads: CASSLGTGAYGYTF. The CDR3 DNA reads TGCGCCAGCAGCTTGGGAACAGGGGCTTATGGCTACACCTTC.